The clone carrying this TCR beta chain appeared once. The data are from a study of T cells in tuberculosis. Germline CDR1 reads GTSNPN; CDR2 reads SVGIG (reference sequence). Trimming removed 1 base at V and 7 bases at J, with 8 bases between. The CDR3 has 13 amino acids. Sequencing was performed with immunoSEQ multiplex PCR; in TCRdb, only in-frame clones are kept and a portion is missing. The table shows under 45,000 clones, with over 90% occurring only once. The sample consisted of PBMCs. This TCR was sampled from a donor aged 10-29 years with latent tuberculosis or without tuberculosis infection. The rearrangement links TRBV30 to TRBJ1-6, with D perhaps TRBD1 (5 bases). The CDR3 here is CAWSAGNNSPLHF. CDR3 nucleotides: TGTGCCTGGAGTGCAGGGAACAATTCACCCCTCCACTTT.